This TCR beta chain was sequenced in a study of blood T cell repertoires in COVID-19. Study-level information: Italy, Spain and the United States were the sources of the convalescent and acute COVID-19 samples. The analysed material was cDNA or gDNA that came from T cells, B-cell-depleted T cells, or PBMCs.

Original processing notes: Reference gene primer amplification gave nucleated cell count estimates. Here immunoSEQ multiplex PCR was the method, and the copy in TCRdb shows in-frame clones only, minus some. The D gene and trimming were derived from the DNA, and the V and J assignments and clone size from that table. The table has about 52,000 clones, just over 85% seen once. The CDR3 is 17 residues long. V shed 4 bases, J shed 4 bases, and the junction held 9 bases outside the gene matches. Germline assignment: CDR1 LGHNA and CDR2 YSLEER. This sequence was found in an older man with acute or convalescent COVID-19. The source material was peripheral blood. V is TRBV4-3 and J is TRBJ2-2; 10 positions match TRBD2. In DNA, the CDR3 is TGCGCCAGCAGCCCGAACCCCCAGCGGGGGGGCACCGGGGAGCTGTTTTTT. Translation gives CASSPNPQRGGTGELFF.